This passage covers 13 T cell receptor beta chains from one sample sequenced in a study of T cells in Graves' hyperthyroidism and ophthalmopathy. Template material for amplifying TCR beta CDR3 regions consisted of RNA transcripts. TCR CDR3 regions were first amplified by RT-PCR with HTBI primers. TCRdb passed the multiplex PCR reads through MiXCR, listing each CDR3 protein once. The repertoire holds 300,000 to 500,000 distinct CDR3 sequences, with about 14% as singletons. The specimen sequenced was blood. The receptors originated from a middle-aged man with Graves' ophthalmopathy.

The gene calls are TRBV15 and TRBJ2-2, with D possibly being TRBD2 (5 bases). Per germline, CDR1 LNHNV and CDR2 YYDKDF (reference sequence). The CDR3 extends over 16 amino acids. V dropped 0 bases and J dropped 3 bases, with 11 bases sitting between them. The CDR3 DNA sequence: TGTGCCACCAGCAGAGAGGCACTAGTGGACACCGGGGAGCTGTTTTTT. Translated: CATSREALVDTGELFF.

Notes on this clonotype: A read error may explain this, as a much larger clone is one base away. This chain joins TRBV11-2 and TRBJ2-1; no reliable D call. The CDR3 is 13 residues long. Germline V gene lookup returns CDR1 SGHAT and CDR2 FQNNGV. Trimming took 1 base from V and 10 from J, leaving 11 bases between them. CDR3 sequence reads: CASSLVVGWEQFF. The CDR3 DNA follows: TGTGCCAGCAGCTTAGTGGTGGGTTGGGAGCAGTTCTTC.

This clonotype was picked up one time. This chain connects TRBV15 to TRBJ2-2; 8 bases are shared with TRBD2. Looked up from germline, CDR1 is LNHNV and CDR2 is YYDKDF (reference sequence). The V segment lost 1 base and the J segment 5 bases; nucleotides outside the gene matches: 9. CDR3 size: 17 residues. The CDR3 spells CATSRAIGTRGTGELFF. The CDR3 region has the DNA TGTGCCACCAGCAGAGCAATCGGGACTAGGGGGACCGGGGAGCTGTTTTTT.

The table lists this clonotype with many counts. The chain joins TRBV20-1 to TRBJ1-1, with D possibly matching TRBD1 (5 bases). Per germline, CDR1 DFQATT and CDR2 SNEGSKA (reference sequence). The CDR3 runs 13 residues. V lost 6 bases to trimming and J lost 6 bases, with 17 bases between them. The CDR3 sequence is CSARKIGGSEAFF. The DNA for the CDR3 is TGCAGTGCAAGAAAAATCGGGGGATCTGAAGCTTTCTTT.

The table lists this clonotype with many counts. The chain carries TRBV7-9 and TRBJ1-2, with D maybe TRBD1 (6 bases). The CDR3 runs to 14 residues. The V gene lost 4 bases and the J gene lost 4 bases, with 13 bases spanning the gap. CDR1 and CDR2 (germline): SEHNR, FQNEAQ (reference sequence). CDR3 nucleotide sequence: TGTGCCAGCAGCTCCGGGCCGGGGGCCTATGGCTACACCTTC. Protein: CASSSGPGAYGYTF.

This clonotype was observed at least ten times. The V call is TRBV7-8, the J call TRBJ2-1; no reliable D call. V was pared by 5 bases and J by 1 base, with 12 bases between. Germline CDR1 SGHVS, CDR2 FQNEAQ. The CDR3 covers 15 residues. CDR3 loop: CASSPTETSYNEQFF. CDR3 DNA: TGTGCCAGCAGCCCAACGGAGACATCCTACAATGAGCAGTTCTTC. Complete variable domain (other parts from reference TRBV7-8 and TRBJ2-1): GAGVSQSPRYKVAKRGQDVALRCDPISGHVSLFWYQQALGQGPEFLTYFQNEAQLDKSGLPSDRFFAERPEGSVSTLKIQRTQQEDSAVYLCASSPTETSYNEQFFGPGTRLTVL.

This clonotype has just a few counts. The V gene is TRBV29-1, the J gene TRBJ2-1; the match to TRBD2 covers 16 bases. The trim removed 7 bases at V and 5 bases at J, leaving 11 bases unmatched. CDR1 and CDR2 (germline): SQVTM, ANQGSEA. The CDR3 is made up of 17 amino acids. The CDR3 DNA reads TGCAGCGCCCGAGGGACTAGCGGGAGGGTACCCCACAATGAGCAGTTCTTC. Amino acids: CSARGTSGRVPHNEQFF.

This clonotype was counted many times. This chain uses TRBV11-2 with TRBJ1-1; D is possibly TRBD1 (6 bases). Trimming took off 6 bases at V and 1 base at J, with 9 bases between the two ends. This CDR3 has 13 residues. The germline CDR1 and CDR2 sequences are SGHAT and FQNNGV. The CDR3, as DNA: TGTGCCAGCAGGTTACAGGGGAACACTGAAGCTTTCTTT. It codes for CASRLQGNTEAFF. The full variable domain, rest sourced from reference TRBV11-2 and TRBJ1-1, is EAGVAQSPRYKIIEKRQSVAFWCNPISGHATLYWYQQILGQGPKLLIQFQNNGVVDDSQLPKDRFSAERLKGVDSTLKIQPAKLEDSAVYLCASRLQGNTEAFFGQGTRLTVV.

This clonotype showed up many times. The chain recombines TRBV3-1 with TRBJ1-1, with 7 bases matching TRBD1. Germline-derived CDR1 and CDR2 are LGHDT and YNNKEL (reference sequence). The V and J ends lost 4 bases and 4 bases, in that order; junction bases with no gene match: 6. The CDR3 is 14 residues long. The chain's CDR3 is CASSPLGTVTEAFF. Written as DNA, the CDR3 is TGTGCCAGCAGCCCATTGGGGACAGTCACTGAAGCTTTCTTT.

The chain recombines TRBV9 with TRBJ2-3, with TRBD2 matching over 8 bases. CDR1 is SGDLS, CDR2 YYNGEE, per germline. V lost 2 bases to trimming and J lost 4 bases; unmatched junction nucleotides: 6. The length of the CDR3 is 15 residues. CDR3 DNA sequence: TGTGCCAGCAGCGTCAGCGGGAGAGGCCCAGATACGCAGTATTTT. This encodes CASSVSGRGPDTQYF.

This clonotype was seen at least ten times. This sequence joins TRBV5-1 and TRBJ2-7; D not certain. The CDR3 spans 15 residues. Germline CDR1 is SGHRS and CDR2 is YFSETQ. Trimming left V 0 bases short and J 3 bases short, with 13 bases between. The DNA of the CDR3 is TGCGCCAGCAGCTTGGGAGACCGTCAGATCTACGAGCAGTACTTC. Translating it yields CASSLGDRQIYEQYF.

This clonotype has a count of ten or more. The V call is TRBV12-3 or TRBV12-4, the J call TRBJ1-5; 10 bases map to TRBD1. This CDR3 is built from 14 residues. V shed 5 bases, J shed 6 bases, and the junction held 4 bases outside the gene matches. In nucleotides, the CDR3 is TGTGCCAGCAGTGAGGGACAGGGGCGTCAGCCCCAGCATTTT. It yields the protein CASSEGQGRQPQHF.

The V and J genes are TRBV5-1 and TRBJ2-1; D might be TRBD2 (6 bases). The germline gives CDR1 SGHRS, CDR2 YFSETQ. Trimming stripped 0 bases from V and 1 base from J, with 11 bases between. The CDR3 has 16 amino acids. The CDR3 is CASSLGGGKSYNEQFF. CDR3 DNA sequence: TGCGCCAGCAGCTTGGGAGGCGGGAAATCCTACAATGAGCAGTTCTTC.